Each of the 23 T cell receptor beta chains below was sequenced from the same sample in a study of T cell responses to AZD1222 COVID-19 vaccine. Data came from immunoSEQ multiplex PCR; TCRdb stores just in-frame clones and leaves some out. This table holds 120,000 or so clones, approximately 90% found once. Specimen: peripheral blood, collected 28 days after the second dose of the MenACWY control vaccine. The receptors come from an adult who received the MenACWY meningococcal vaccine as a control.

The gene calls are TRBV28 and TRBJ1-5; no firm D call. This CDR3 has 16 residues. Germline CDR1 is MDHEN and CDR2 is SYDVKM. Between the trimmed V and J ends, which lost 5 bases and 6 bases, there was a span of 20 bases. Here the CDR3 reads CASSPPTGDRGQPQHF. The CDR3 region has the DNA TGTGCCAGCAGTCCACCCACCGGGGATCGAGGTCAGCCCCAGCATTTT.

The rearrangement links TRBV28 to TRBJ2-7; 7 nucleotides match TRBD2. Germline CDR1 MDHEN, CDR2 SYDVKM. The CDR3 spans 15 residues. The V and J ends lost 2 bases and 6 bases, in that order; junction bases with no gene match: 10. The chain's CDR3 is CASSLLSGGSREQYF. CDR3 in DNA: TGTGCCAGCAGTTTACTTAGTGGCGGGAGTCGCGAGCAGTACTTC.

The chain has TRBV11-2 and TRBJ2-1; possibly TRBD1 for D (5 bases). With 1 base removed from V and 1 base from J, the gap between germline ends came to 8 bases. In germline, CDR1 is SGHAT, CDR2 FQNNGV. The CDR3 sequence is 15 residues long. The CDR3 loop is CASSLGSGSYNEQFF. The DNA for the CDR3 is TGTGCCAGCAGCTTAGGTTCAGGGTCCTACAATGAGCAGTTCTTC.

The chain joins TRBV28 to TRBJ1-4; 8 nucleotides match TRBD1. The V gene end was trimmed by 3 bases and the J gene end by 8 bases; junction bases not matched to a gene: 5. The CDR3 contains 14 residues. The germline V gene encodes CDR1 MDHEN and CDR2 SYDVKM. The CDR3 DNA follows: TGTGCCAGCAGTTTCAGACAGGGGATCGAAAAACTGTTTTTT. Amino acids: CASSFRQGIEKLFF.

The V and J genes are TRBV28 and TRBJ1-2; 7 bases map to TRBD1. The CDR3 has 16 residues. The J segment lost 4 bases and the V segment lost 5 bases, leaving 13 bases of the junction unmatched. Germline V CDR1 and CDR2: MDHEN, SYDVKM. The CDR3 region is CASSPVRTGAIYGYTF. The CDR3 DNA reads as TGTGCCAGCAGTCCTGTTCGGACAGGAGCCATCTATGGCTACACCTTC.

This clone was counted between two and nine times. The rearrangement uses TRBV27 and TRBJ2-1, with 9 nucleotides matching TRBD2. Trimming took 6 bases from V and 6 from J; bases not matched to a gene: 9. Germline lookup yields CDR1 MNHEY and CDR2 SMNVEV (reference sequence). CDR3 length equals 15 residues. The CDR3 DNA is TGTGCCAGCAGGTTCCGACTAGCGGACCCCAATGAGCAGTTCTTC. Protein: CASRFRLADPNEQFF.

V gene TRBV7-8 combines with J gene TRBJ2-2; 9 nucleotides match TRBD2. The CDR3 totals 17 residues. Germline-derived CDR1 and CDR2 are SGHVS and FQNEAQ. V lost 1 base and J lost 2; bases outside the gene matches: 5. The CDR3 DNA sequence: TGTGCCAGCAGCTTAGTCGGGACTAGCTTTAACACCGGGGAGCTGTTTTTT. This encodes CASSLVGTSFNTGELFF. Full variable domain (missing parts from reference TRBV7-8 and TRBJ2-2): GAGVSQSPRYKVAKRGQDVALRCDPISGHVSLFWYQQALGQGPEFLTYFQNEAQLDKSGLPSDRFFAERPEGSVSTLKIQRTQQEDSAVYLCASSLVGTSFNTGELFFGEGSRLTVL.

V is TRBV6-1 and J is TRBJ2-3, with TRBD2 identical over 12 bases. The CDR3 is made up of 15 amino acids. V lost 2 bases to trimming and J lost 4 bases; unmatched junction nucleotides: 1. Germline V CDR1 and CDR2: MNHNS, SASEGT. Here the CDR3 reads CASSETSGGPDTQYF. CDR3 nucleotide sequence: TGTGCCAGCAGTGAAACTAGCGGGGGGCCAGATACGCAGTATTTT.

CDR3 amino acids: CASSSAGTQNTEAFF. Here the CDR3 DNA reads TGTGCCAGCAGCTCTGCCGGGACACAGAACACTGAAGCTTTCTTT. V is TRBV7-2 and J is TRBJ1-1, with a weak D call TRBD1 (6 bases). Trimming pared 4 bases from V and 1 base from J, leaving 13 bases between. In germline, CDR1 is SGHTA, CDR2 FQGNSA. CDR3 length: 15 amino acids. Based on the CDR3 plus reference TRBV7-2 and TRBJ1-1, the full variable domain is GAGVSQSPSNKVTEKGKDVELRCDPISGHTALYWYRQSLGQGLEFLIYFQGNSAPDKSGLPSDRFSAERTGGSVSTLTIQRTQQEDSAVYLCASSSAGTQNTEAFFGQGTRLTVV.

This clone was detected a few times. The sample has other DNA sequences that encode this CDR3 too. CDR3 bases: TGTGCCAGCAGTTTTGGGGGCAGCACCGGGGAGCTGTTTTTT. Translating gives CASSFGGSTGELFF. V is TRBV27 and J is TRBJ2-2, with D possibly TRBD1 on 6 matching bases. Germline CDR1 reads MNHEY; CDR2 reads SMNVEV (reference sequence). The ends were cut back, 3 bases at V and 4 bases at J, with 9 bases in the middle. The CDR3 contains 14 residues.

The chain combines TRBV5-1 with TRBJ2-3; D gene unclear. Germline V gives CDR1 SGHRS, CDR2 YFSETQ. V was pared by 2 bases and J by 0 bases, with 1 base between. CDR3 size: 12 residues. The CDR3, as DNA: TGCGCCAGCAGCTTTAGCACAGATACGCAGTATTTT. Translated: CASSFSTDTQYF.

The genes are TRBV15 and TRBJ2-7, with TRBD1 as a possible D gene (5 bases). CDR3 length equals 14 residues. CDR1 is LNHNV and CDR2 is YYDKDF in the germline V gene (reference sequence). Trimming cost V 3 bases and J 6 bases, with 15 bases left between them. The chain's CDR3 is CATSSLGVGREQYF. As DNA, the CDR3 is TGTGCCACCAGCAGCTTAGGGGTAGGTCGCGAGCAGTACTTC.

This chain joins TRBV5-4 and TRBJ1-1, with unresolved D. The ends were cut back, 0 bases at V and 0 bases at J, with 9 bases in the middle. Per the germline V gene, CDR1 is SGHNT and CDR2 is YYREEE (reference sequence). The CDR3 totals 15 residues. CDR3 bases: TGTGCCAGCAGCTTGGGAGGCCCCTTGAACACTGAAGCTTTCTTT. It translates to CASSLGGPLNTEAFF.

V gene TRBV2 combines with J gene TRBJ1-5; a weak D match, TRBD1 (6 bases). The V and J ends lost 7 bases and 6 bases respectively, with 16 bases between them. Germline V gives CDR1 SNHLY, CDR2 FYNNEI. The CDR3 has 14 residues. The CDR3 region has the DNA TGTGCCAGCACCCTGGACAAGGGGGGTCAGCCCCAGCATTTT. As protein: CASTLDKGGQPQHF.

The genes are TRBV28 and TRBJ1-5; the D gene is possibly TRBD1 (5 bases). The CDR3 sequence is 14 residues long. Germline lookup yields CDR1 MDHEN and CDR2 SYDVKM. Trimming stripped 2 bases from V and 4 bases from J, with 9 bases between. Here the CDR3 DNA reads TGTGCCAGCAGTTTAGTGGCAGGGAATCAGCCCCAGCATTTT. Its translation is CASSLVAGNQPQHF.

Here the CDR3 reads CASSPTGGFGELFF. The CDR3, as DNA: TGTGCCAGCTCCCCCACAGGGGGCTTCGGGGAGCTGTTTTTT. The chain couples TRBV18 to TRBJ2-2, with 9 positions matching TRBD1. The CDR3 length is 14 residues. The junction had 6 bases not matched to a gene; V was cut back by 6 bases and J by 7 bases. Germline V CDR1 and CDR2: KGHSH, LQKENI.

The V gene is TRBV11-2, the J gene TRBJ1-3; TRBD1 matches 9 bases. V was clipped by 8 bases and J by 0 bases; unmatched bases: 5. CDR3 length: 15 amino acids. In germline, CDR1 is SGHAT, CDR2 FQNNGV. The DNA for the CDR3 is TGTGCCAGCGGGGACAGGGACGGCTCTGGAAACACCATATATTTT. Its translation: CASGDRDGSGNTIYF.

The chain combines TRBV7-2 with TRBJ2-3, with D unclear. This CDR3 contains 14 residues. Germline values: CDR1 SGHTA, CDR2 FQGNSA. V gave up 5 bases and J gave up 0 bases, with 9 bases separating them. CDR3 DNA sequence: TGTGCCAGCAGCCCCTCTTCTAGCACAGATACGCAGTATTTT. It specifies CASSPSSSTDTQYF.

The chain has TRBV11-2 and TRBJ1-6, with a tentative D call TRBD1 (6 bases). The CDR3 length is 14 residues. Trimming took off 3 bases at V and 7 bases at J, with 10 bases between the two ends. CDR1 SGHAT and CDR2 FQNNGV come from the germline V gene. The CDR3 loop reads CASSFGQGNSPLHF. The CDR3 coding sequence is TGTGCCAGCAGCTTTGGCCAGGGGAATTCACCCCTCCACTTT.

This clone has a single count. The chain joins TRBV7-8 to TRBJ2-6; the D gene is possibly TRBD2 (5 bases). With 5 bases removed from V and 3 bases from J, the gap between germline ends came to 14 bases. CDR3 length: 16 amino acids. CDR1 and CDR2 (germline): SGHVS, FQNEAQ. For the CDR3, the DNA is TGTGCCAGCAGCCAAACTCGGGGAAATGGGGCCAACGTCCTGACTTTC. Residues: CASSQTRGNGANVLTF.

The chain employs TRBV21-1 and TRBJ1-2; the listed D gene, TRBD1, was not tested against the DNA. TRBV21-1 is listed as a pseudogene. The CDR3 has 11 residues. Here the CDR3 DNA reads TGTGCCAGCATCCGGACAGGGGGCTACACCTTC. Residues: CASIRTGGYTF.

The CDR3 DNA follows: TGTGCCATCAGTGGGGAGACAGGTTTGAATCAGCCCCAGCATTTT. Translation gives CAISGETGLNQPQHF. This chain links TRBV10-3 with TRBJ1-5, with D possibly matching TRBD1 (6 bases). Trimming stripped 4 bases from V and 4 bases from J, with 14 bases between. The germline CDR1 and CDR2 sequences are ENHRY and SYGVKD. The CDR3 covers 15 residues.

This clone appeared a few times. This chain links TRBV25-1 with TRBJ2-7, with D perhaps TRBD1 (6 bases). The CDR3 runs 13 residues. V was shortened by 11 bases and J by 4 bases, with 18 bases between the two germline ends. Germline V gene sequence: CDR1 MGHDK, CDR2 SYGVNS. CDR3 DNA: TGTGCCGCGTCAGGGACAATCGGATACGAGCAGTACTTC. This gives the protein CAASGTIGYEQYF.